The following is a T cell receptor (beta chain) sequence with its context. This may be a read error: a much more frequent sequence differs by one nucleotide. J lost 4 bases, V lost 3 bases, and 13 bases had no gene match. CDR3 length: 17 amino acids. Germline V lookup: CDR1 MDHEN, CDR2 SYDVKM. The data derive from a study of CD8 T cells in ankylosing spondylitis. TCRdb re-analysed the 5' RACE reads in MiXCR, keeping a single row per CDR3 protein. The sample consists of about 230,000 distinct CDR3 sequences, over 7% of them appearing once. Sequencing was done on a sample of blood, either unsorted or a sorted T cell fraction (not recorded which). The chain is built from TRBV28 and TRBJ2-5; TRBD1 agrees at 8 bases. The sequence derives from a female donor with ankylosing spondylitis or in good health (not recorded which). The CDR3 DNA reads TGTGCCAGCAGTTTCCGCCCTAGGACAGGGCCTGGAGAGACCCAGTACTTC. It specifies CASSFRPRTGPGETQYF.